Listed below are T cell receptor beta chains from one sample, sequenced in a study of neurological immune-mediated disorders. TCRdb analysed the 5' RACE reads with MiXCR anew, one entry per CDR3 protein. The sample lists tens of thousands of distinct CDR3 sequences, over 3% occurring once. Sequencing was carried out using PBMCs. The source is a man aged 40-49 years with multiple sclerosis. CDR3s include the opening cysteine and the closing phenylalanine or tryptophan. The order of the fields is D gene, V gene, clone size, J gene, CDR3 DNA, CDR3 protein. D genes are given only for firm matches. The size of a clone is reported for some rows only, either as once, few or many, or as a class for expanded clones.

D gene: -
V gene: TRBV14
clone size: many
J gene: TRBJ2-1
CDR3 DNA: TGTGCCAGCAGCCAAGATCGGCATTACCAGTTCTTC
CDR3 protein: CASSQDRHYQFF

D gene: TRBD2
V gene: TRBV7-3
clone size: many
J gene: TRBJ2-5
CDR3 DNA: TGTGCCAGCAGCTCATTAGCGGGGGGGCCGGAGACCCAGTACTTC
CDR3 protein: CASSSLAGGPETQYF

D gene: TRBD1
V gene: TRBV27
clone size: many
J gene: TRBJ1-2
CDR3 DNA: TGTGCCAGCAGTTTGGGGACAGGGGGCTTTGACGATGGCTACACCTTC
CDR3 protein: CASSLGTGGFDDGYTF

D gene: -
V gene: TRBV10-3
clone size: many
J gene: TRBJ2-5
CDR3 DNA: TGTGCCAGTGGACTGGAAAGGGAGACCCAGTACTTC
CDR3 protein: CASGLERETQYF

D gene: TRBD2
V gene: TRBV7-4
clone size: many
J gene: TRBJ2-7
CDR3 DNA: TGTGCCAGCATAAACCTCAAGAGGGATCCGAGATGGGGGGGCGAGCAGTACTTC
CDR3 protein: CASINLKRDPRWGGEQYF

D gene: TRBD2
V gene: TRBV11-2
clone size: many
J gene: TRBJ2-2
CDR3 DNA: TGTGCCAGCAGCTCTTCTAGCGGGGGGGGATTGAACACCGGGGAGCTGTTTTTT
CDR3 protein: CASSSSSGGGLNTGELFF

D gene: -
V gene: TRBV4-1
clone size: many
J gene: TRBJ2-3
CDR3 DNA: TGCGCCAGCAGCCAAGCTGGCAGGGGCACAGATACGCAGTATTTT
CDR3 protein: CASSQAGRGTDTQYF

D gene: -
V gene: TRBV4-1
clone size: many
J gene: TRBJ2-5
CDR3 DNA: TGCGCCAGCAGCCAAGATTCGAGCGGTTACTCCCTCTCGGGGACCCAGTACTTC
CDR3 protein: CASSQDSSGYSLSGTQYF

D gene: -
V gene: TRBV12-3/TRBV12-4
clone size: many
J gene: TRBJ1-6
CDR3 DNA: TGTGCCAGCAGCCCTTGGAATTCACCCCTCAACTTT
CDR3 protein: CASSPWNSPLNF

D gene: -
V gene: TRBV12-3/TRBV12-4
clone size: many
J gene: TRBJ2-5
CDR3 DNA: TGTGCCAGCAGTCTCGACAGACGCCAAGAGACCCAGTACTTC
CDR3 protein: CASSLDRRQETQYF

D gene: TRBD2
V gene: TRBV6-1
clone size: medium-sized
J gene: TRBJ2-3
CDR3 DNA: TGTGCCAGCAGTGAAGAGCGGGGGGGCACAGATACGCAGTATTTT
CDR3 protein: CASSEERGGTDTQYF

D gene: TRBD1
V gene: TRBV7-8
clone size: many
J gene: TRBJ1-2
CDR3 DNA: TGTGCCAGCAGCCCCCGGGACAGGGCGGGCTACACCTTC
CDR3 protein: CASSPRDRAGYTF

D gene: -
V gene: TRBV6-6
clone size: many
J gene: TRBJ2-7
CDR3 DNA: TGTGCCAGCAGTTACAGGTCGGCCCTCTTCTCCTACGAGCAGTACTTC
CDR3 protein: CASSYRSALFSYEQYF

D gene: -
V gene: TRBV12-3/TRBV12-4
clone size: few
J gene: TRBJ1-6
CDR3 DNA: TGTGCCAGCAGTTACGCCGAAAATTCACCCCTCAACTTT
CDR3 protein: CASSYAENSPLNF

D gene: TRBD1
V gene: TRBV19
clone size: -
J gene: TRBJ2-7
CDR3 DNA: TGTGCCAGTAGTGTACGACAGGGGATAGTGGAAGAGCAGTACTTC
CDR3 protein: CASSVRQGIVEEQYF

D gene: -
V gene: TRBV10-3
clone size: many
J gene: TRBJ2-3
CDR3 DNA: TGTGCCACCACCCCGGGGAATACGCAGTATTTT
CDR3 protein: CATTPGNTQYF

D gene: -
V gene: TRBV10-2
clone size: many
J gene: TRBJ2-7
CDR3 DNA: TGCGCCAGCAGATCACCCCGGACGGTTACCTACGAGCAGTACTTC
CDR3 protein: CASRSPRTVTYEQYF

D gene: TRBD2
V gene: TRBV12-3/TRBV12-4
clone size: many
J gene: TRBJ2-1
CDR3 DNA: TGTGCCAGCAGTCCTACCCGTAGCGGGGGGGGTCAGTTCTTC
CDR3 protein: CASSPTRSGGGQFF

D gene: -
V gene: TRBV10-1
clone size: many
J gene: TRBJ2-3
CDR3 DNA: TGCGCCAGCAGTGATAGATTAACTAGCACAGATACGCAGTATTTT
CDR3 protein: CASSDRLTSTDTQYF

D gene: TRBD2
V gene: TRBV12-3/TRBV12-4
clone size: many
J gene: TRBJ2-7
CDR3 DNA: TGTGCCAGCAGTTCTGGACGGGAAGCGGGGGAGCAGTACTTC
CDR3 protein: CASSSGREAGEQYF

D gene: -
V gene: TRBV20-1
clone size: many
J gene: TRBJ1-5
CDR3 DNA: TGCAGTGCGGGCAGGGGCAATAATCAGCCCCAGCATTTT
CDR3 protein: CSAGRGNNQPQHF

D gene: TRBD2
V gene: TRBV25-1
clone size: -
J gene: TRBJ2-3
CDR3 DNA: TGTGCCAGCAGTCACATCCGTGGGCGGGGGGGCCCAGATACGCAGTATTTT
CDR3 protein: CASSHIRGRGGPDTQYF

D gene: TRBD1
V gene: TRBV6-6
clone size: many
J gene: TRBJ2-1
CDR3 DNA: TGTGCCAGCAGCCAACGGGACAGGGGATTTCGGGAGCAGTTCTTC
CDR3 protein: CASSQRDRGFREQFF

D gene: TRBD1
V gene: TRBV7-9
clone size: few
J gene: TRBJ2-5
CDR3 DNA: TGTGCCAGCAGCCTCTACCAGGGACAGACACAAGAGACCCAGTACTTC
CDR3 protein: CASSLYQGQTQETQYF

D gene: TRBD2
V gene: TRBV5-1
clone size: many
J gene: TRBJ2-3
CDR3 DNA: TGCGCCAGCAGCAGAGGAACTAGCGGGGGGTTTACTAGCACAGATACGCAGTATTTT
CDR3 protein: CASSRGTSGGFTSTDTQYF

D gene: -
V gene: TRBV24-1
clone size: many
J gene: TRBJ2-7
CDR3 DNA: TGTGCCACCAGTGACCTCAGGGCGCGAGAGCAGTACTTC
CDR3 protein: CATSDLRAREQYF

D gene: -
V gene: TRBV20-1
clone size: many
J gene: TRBJ1-4
CDR3 DNA: TGCAGTGCTTCAGACATTGCAACTAATGAAAAACTGTTTTTT
CDR3 protein: CSASDIATNEKLFF

D gene: -
V gene: TRBV20-1
clone size: many
J gene: TRBJ2-1
CDR3 DNA: TGCAGTGCTAGGAAGGATCCCCAGGAGGAGTGCTTC
CDR3 protein: CSARKDPQEECF

D gene: -
V gene: TRBV5-4
clone size: many
J gene: TRBJ2-3
CDR3 DNA: TGTGCCAGCAGCTTGAGGATGAGCACAGATACGCAGTATTTT
CDR3 protein: CASSLRMSTDTQYF

D gene: TRBD1
V gene: TRBV5-6
clone size: many
J gene: TRBJ1-1
CDR3 DNA: TGTGCCAGCAGCAGAAACAGGGGGAACACTGAAGCTTTCTTT
CDR3 protein: CASSRNRGNTEAFF

D gene: TRBD2
V gene: TRBV20-1
clone size: many
J gene: TRBJ2-7
CDR3 DNA: TGCAGTGCTCGTAGCGGGGGTGGTTACGAGCAGTACTTC
CDR3 protein: CSARSGGGYEQYF

D gene: TRBD2
V gene: TRBV6-6
clone size: many
J gene: TRBJ2-1
CDR3 DNA: TGTGCCAGCAGCTTAACCGGGACTAGCGGTGAGCAGTTCTTC
CDR3 protein: CASSLTGTSGEQFF

D gene: TRBD1
V gene: TRBV5-1
clone size: few
J gene: TRBJ2-1
CDR3 DNA: TGCGCCAGCAGTTTCAGACAGGGGGACTACAATGAGCAGTTCTTC
CDR3 protein: CASSFRQGDYNEQFF

D gene: TRBD1
V gene: TRBV2
clone size: many
J gene: TRBJ2-3
CDR3 DNA: TGTGCCAGCAGTCAAACAGGGGCCATCCCCGATACGCAGTATTTT
CDR3 protein: CASSQTGAIPDTQYF